Sequencing of this T cell receptor (beta chain) was carried out in a study of T cell responses to AZD1222 COVID-19 vaccine. V lost 2 bases and J 0 bases, leaving 7 bases between the germline ends. The germline CDR1 and CDR2 sequences are LNHDA and SQIVND (reference sequence). The CDR3 has 14 residues. Concerning this clone itself: Antigen: not known.

Generated by immunoSEQ multiplex PCR, the TCRdb table keeps only in-frame clones and is missing some. The sample holds 120,000 to 150,000 clones, roughly nine tenths seen once. General study results and limits: Vaccination with two AZD1222 doses was followed by a rise in Spike-specific TCR breadth and depth. Every sample of the repertoires postdated the peak T cell response. Spike-spanning, vaccine-associated CD4 TCRs were dominant at 160-218 and 743-854. In a largely white British group with more females than males, clonal diversity was possibly underestimated.

J is TRBJ1-2 and V is TRBV19; D not resolved. This receptor was taken from an adult who received the AZD1222 COVID-19 vaccine. Sequencing used peripheral blood, obtained 28 days after the second AZD1222 dose. The CDR3 DNA reads as TGTGCCAGTAGTATAAGACCGACTAACTATGGCTACACCTTC. Encoded protein: CASSIRPTNYGYTF. Using reference TRBV19 and TRBJ1-2 for the parts outside the CDR3, the full variable domain is DGGITQSPKYLFRKEGQNVTLSCEQNLNHDAMYWYRQDPGQGLRLIYYSQIVNDFQKGDIAEGYSVSREKKESFPLTVTSAQKNPTAFYLCASSIRPTNYGYTFGSGTRLTVV.